The 25 T cell receptor beta chains presented below share a single source sample, sequenced in a study of blood T cells in healthy people across ages. Through a sample-barcoded 5' primer and a J-beta primer mix, a second PCR was run for 7 to 11 cycles. Using its own MiXCR run on the 5' RACE reads, TCRdb lists one record per CDR3 protein. The repertoire holds around 1.7 million distinct CDR3 sequences, with about 28% as singletons. The source material was blood. These receptors all stem from a woman aged 25 to 45 in good health.

This clonotype showed up many times. The V gene is TRBV29-1, the J gene TRBJ2-5, with D possibly called TRBD1 or TRBD2 (5 bases each). The CDR3 consists of 14 residues. Trimming cost V 6 bases and J 5 bases, with 19 bases left between them. Germline CDR1 and CDR2: SQVTM and ANQGSEA. CDR3 in DNA: TGCAGCGTATCGACAGTCATCGGGATGGAGACCCAGTACTTC. It specifies CSVSTVIGMETQYF.

This chain joins TRBV14 and TRBJ2-5; 16 bases line up with TRBD2. Germline V gene sequence: CDR1 SGHDN, CDR2 FVKESK. The CDR3 covers 19 residues. With 4 bases clipped from V and 11 bases from J, the junction kept 19 bases outside the gene matches. The CDR3 reads CASSPLSGTSGGALDEQYF. The CDR3 bases are TGTGCCAGCAGCCCCCTCTCCGGGACTAGCGGGGGGGCCCTCGATGAGCAGTACTTC.

This clonotype has more than one count but fewer than ten. V gene TRBV5-1 combines with J gene TRBJ2-5; TRBD2 matches at 9 bases. The V gene end was trimmed by 0 bases and the J gene end by 7 bases; junction bases not matched to a gene: 13. This CDR3 comprises 17 residues. CDR1 SGHRS and CDR2 YFSETQ come from the germline V gene. The CDR3 sequence is CASSLARAPGLARTQYF. CDR3 DNA: TGCGCCAGCAGCTTGGCCAGAGCCCCGGGACTAGCACGGACCCAGTACTTC.

In this sample, this clonotype turned up a few times. The rearrangement links TRBV7-2 to TRBJ1-2; weak D call: TRBD1 (5 bases). This CDR3 spans 16 amino acids. The V gene's germline CDR1 is SGHTA and CDR2 FQGNSA. V was trimmed by 5 bases and J by 7 bases, leaving 23 bases between them. CDR3 sequence: CTSSAPSQGGSSGYTF. In DNA, the CDR3 is TGTACCAGCAGCGCCCCTTCCCAGGGAGGCAGTAGTGGCTACACCTTC.

The chain recombines TRBV29-1 with TRBJ1-1, with D perhaps TRBD1 (6 bases). Germline loops: CDR1 SQVTM, CDR2 ANQGSEA. The ends were cut back, 6 bases at V and 4 bases at J, with 15 bases in the middle. This CDR3 is 13 amino acids long. CDR3 protein: CSVPGRGGTEAFF. DNA for the CDR3: TGCAGCGTCCCAGGGAGAGGGGGCACTGAAGCTTTCTTT.

Points on this clonotype: A much larger clone lies one base from this, so it may be a read error. The genes are TRBV6-2 or TRBV6-3 and TRBJ2-7; the match to TRBD1 covers 7 bases. Trimming took 7 bases from V and 7 from J; bases not matched to a gene: 10. There are 13 residues in the CDR3. In germline, CDR1 is MNHEY, CDR2 SVGEGT. The CDR3 DNA follows: TGTGCCAGCATGGACAGGAGCTACAATGAGCAGTACTTC. It translates to CASMDRSYNEQYF.

This clonotype was detected many times. For the CDR3, the DNA is TGCGCCAGCAGCTTTGGAAGCGGGGGGAAGCAAGAGACCCAGTACTTC. Translation: CASSFGSGGKQETQYF. The J gene is TRBJ2-5, the V gene TRBV5-1; 9 bases agree with TRBD2. The CDR3 is 16 residues long. Germline-derived CDR1 and CDR2 are SGHRS and YFSETQ. Losses at the gene ends were 2 bases for V and 2 bases for J; bases not matched to a gene: 7.

This clonotype has a count of ten or more. The chain employs TRBV20-1 and TRBJ2-5, with 8 bases aligning to TRBD1. The CDR3 sequence is 14 residues long. CDR1 and CDR2 from the germline V gene are DFQATT and SNEGSKA (reference sequence). V was clipped by 4 bases and J by 3 bases; unmatched bases: 7. This CDR3 is CSATGQGSKETQYF. The CDR3 DNA is TGCAGTGCTACAGGACAGGGTTCTAAAGAGACCCAGTACTTC.

This clonotype was counted between two and nine times. The chain is built from TRBV6-1 and TRBJ2-5; possibly TRBD2 for D (6 bases). This CDR3 is 16 amino acids long. CDR1 and CDR2 (germline): MNHNS, SASEGT. V was clipped by 7 bases and J by 4 bases, with 22 bases between them. CDR3 residues: CASIQIGTLLRETQYF. The CDR3 DNA follows: TGTGCCAGCATCCAAATTGGGACTTTGCTTAGAGAGACCCAGTACTTC.

In its sample, this clonotype was seen many times. The chain employs TRBV10-3 and TRBJ2-5; D not certain. From germline, CDR1 is ENHRY and CDR2 SYGVKD. The CDR3 runs to 12 residues. V was shortened by 3 bases and J by 3 bases, with 5 bases between the two germline ends. CDR3 in DNA: TGTGCCATCAGTGAATTAAAAGAGACCCAGTACTTC. Its protein is CAISELKETQYF.

This chain joins TRBV5-4 and TRBJ1-4; TRBD1 might be the D (6 bases). The CDR3 consists of 15 residues. CDR1 is SGHNT and CDR2 is YYREEE in the germline V gene (reference sequence). V lost 4 bases and J lost 0, with 10 bases in between. In nucleotides, the CDR3 is TGTGCCAGCAGCGCTAACAGGGCAACTAATGAAAAACTGTTTTTT. It yields the protein CASSANRATNEKLFF.

On this clonotype: This clone may be a read error of a much larger clone one base away. This sequence joins TRBV27 and TRBJ2-7, with 11 bases identical to TRBD2. This CDR3 comprises 15 residues. Germline V CDR1 and CDR2: MNHEY, SMNVEV (reference sequence). CDR3 in DNA: TGTACCAGCAGTTTGACTAGCGGGATCTCGCGCGAGCAGTACTTC. Translated, it gives CTSSLTSGISREQYF.

This clonotype came up a few times. The chain carries TRBV24-1 and TRBJ2-3; D perhaps matches TRBD2 (5 bases). The V end lost 2 bases, the J end lost 1 base, and 9 bases lay between the germline ends. Germline CDR1 and CDR2: KGHDR and SFDVKD. The CDR3 runs to 15 residues. The DNA of the CDR3 is TGTGCCACCAGTGATTCTCGGACTCGCACAGATACGCAGTATTTT. The encoded protein is CATSDSRTRTDTQYF.

There are many counts of this clonotype. At one end, the junction sequence differs from germline, possibly due to a read error. The genes are TRBV5-1 and TRBJ1-5; the D is unclear. CDR3 length: 13 residues. CDR1 is SGHRS, CDR2 YFSETQ, per germline. CDR3 in amino acids: CASSLAPDQPQHF. CDR3 bases: TGTGCCAGCAGCTTGGCGCCGGATCAGCCCCAGCATTTT.

This clonotype turned up a few times. V usage is TRBV6-5 and J usage is TRBJ2-6; D uncertain. Trimming cost V 0 bases and J 0 bases, with 6 bases left between them. Germline CDR1 MNHEY, CDR2 SVGAGI. CDR3 length equals 16 residues. The CDR3 sequence: CASSYSGSSGANVLTF. In DNA form, the CDR3 reads TGTGCCAGCAGTTACTCCGGATCCTCTGGGGCCAACGTCCTGACTTTC.

The chain employs TRBV7-2 and TRBJ2-3; the D gene is possibly TRBD2 (6 bases). The CDR3 is made up of 15 amino acids. Germline loops: CDR1 SGHTA, CDR2 FQGNSA. The V gene lost 5 bases and the J gene lost 6 bases, with 18 bases spanning the gap. DNA for the CDR3: TGTGCCAGCAGCCCTCGGGACTTCCGCGGGGATACGCAGTATTTT. This sequence encodes CASSPRDFRGDTQYF.

This clonotype appeared a few times. V gene TRBV7-6 combines with J gene TRBJ2-1; tentatively, D is TRBD2 (6 bases). With 0 bases removed from V and 6 bases from J, the gap between germline ends came to 12 bases. The CDR3 is 15 amino acids. Germline V gene lookup returns CDR1 SGHVS and CDR2 FNYEAQ. CDR3 sequence reads: CASSLAGLIGNEQFF. The CDR3 nucleotides read TGTGCCAGCAGCTTAGCCGGACTAATCGGCAATGAGCAGTTCTTC.

The genes are TRBV5-1 and TRBJ2-5; weak D call: TRBD1 (5 bases). Germline CDR1 and CDR2: SGHRS and YFSETQ. The CDR3 loop spans 15 amino acids. Between the trimmed V and J ends, which lost 3 bases and 5 bases, there was a span of 17 bases. DNA for the CDR3: TGCGCCAGCAGCTCAGACAGCCGGAGCGCGGAGACCCAGTACTTC. This codes for CASSSDSRSAETQYF.

This clonotype occurred a few times. The V call is TRBV4-3, the J call TRBJ2-1; 12 positions match TRBD2. After removal of 4 bases from V and 7 bases from J, the junction contained 23 bases not matched to a gene. Germline V gives CDR1 LGHNA, CDR2 YSLEER. The CDR3 consists of 21 residues. The CDR3 reads CASSRSLPTSGSGLWGNEQFF. DNA of the CDR3: TGCGCCAGCAGCCGAAGCCTACCGACTAGCGGGAGTGGCCTCTGGGGAAATGAGCAGTTCTTC.

The chain couples TRBV11-2 to TRBJ2-7; the D gene is possibly TRBD1 (5 bases). Germline CDR1 is SGHAT and CDR2 is FQNNGV. The length of the CDR3 is 13 residues. V lost 1 base and J lost 5, with 9 bases in between. Here the CDR3 reads CASSLARVNEQYF. The CDR3, as DNA: TGTGCCAGCAGCTTAGCCAGGGTAAACGAGCAGTACTTC.

This clonotype occurred many times. This rearrangement joins TRBV18 to TRBJ1-2, with 7 nucleotides matching TRBD1. Germline assignment: CDR1 KGHSH and CDR2 LQKENI. V lost 5 bases to trimming and J lost 4 bases; unmatched junction nucleotides: 10. CDR3 length equals 15 residues. CDR3 sequence reads: CASSSGQETSYGYTF. CDR3 DNA sequence: TGTGCCAGCTCATCCGGACAGGAGACCTCCTATGGCTACACCTTC.

This clonotype was seen just once. The J gene is TRBJ1-2, the V gene TRBV5-1, with 8 bases lining up with TRBD1. V was pared by 0 bases and J by 8 bases, with 6 bases of the junction left unmatched. Germline CDR1 reads SGHRS; CDR2 reads YFSETQ. The CDR3 spans 14 residues. This CDR3 reads CASSLDGTGGGYTF. The CDR3 DNA sequence: TGCGCCAGCAGCTTGGATGGGACAGGTGGAGGCTACACCTTC. Supplemented by reference TRBV5-1 and TRBJ1-2, the full variable domain reads KAGVTQTPRYLIKTRGQQVTLSCSPISGHRSVSWYQQTPGQGLQFLFEYFSETQRNKGNFPGRFSGRQFSNSRSEMNVSTLELGDSALYLCASSLDGTGGGYTFGSGTRLTVV.

CDR3 bases: TGCAGTGCCAAAGTACCACCGGGACTAGCGGGGTCCTACAATGAGCAGTACTTC. Encoded protein: CSAKVPPGLAGSYNEQYF. The chain recombines TRBV20-1 with TRBJ2-7; 13 nucleotides match TRBD2. Per the germline V gene, CDR1 is DFQATT and CDR2 is SNEGSKA (reference sequence). CDR3 size: 18 residues. V was clipped by 6 bases and J by 7 bases; unmatched bases: 21.

In this sample, this clonotype turned up a few times. The rearrangement joins TRBV7-2 to TRBJ2-1; TRBD2 matches at 9 bases. V was clipped by 0 bases and J by 8 bases; unmatched bases: 8. Germline lookup yields CDR1 SGHTA and CDR2 FQGNSA. This CDR3 region has 16 residues. CDR3 sequence: CASSLAPSGNSDEQFF. The CDR3 DNA reads TGTGCCAGCAGCTTAGCCCCTAGCGGGAACTCCGATGAGCAGTTCTTC.

The V call is TRBV28, the J call TRBJ2-5; no definite D call. The length of the CDR3 is 14 residues. Trimming took off 1 base at V and 5 bases at J, with 11 bases between the two ends. Germline lookup yields CDR1 MDHEN and CDR2 SYDVKM. CDR3 nucleotides: TGTGCCAGCAGTTTATTGGCCTCCCTGGAGACCCAGTACTTC. It specifies CASSLLASLETQYF.